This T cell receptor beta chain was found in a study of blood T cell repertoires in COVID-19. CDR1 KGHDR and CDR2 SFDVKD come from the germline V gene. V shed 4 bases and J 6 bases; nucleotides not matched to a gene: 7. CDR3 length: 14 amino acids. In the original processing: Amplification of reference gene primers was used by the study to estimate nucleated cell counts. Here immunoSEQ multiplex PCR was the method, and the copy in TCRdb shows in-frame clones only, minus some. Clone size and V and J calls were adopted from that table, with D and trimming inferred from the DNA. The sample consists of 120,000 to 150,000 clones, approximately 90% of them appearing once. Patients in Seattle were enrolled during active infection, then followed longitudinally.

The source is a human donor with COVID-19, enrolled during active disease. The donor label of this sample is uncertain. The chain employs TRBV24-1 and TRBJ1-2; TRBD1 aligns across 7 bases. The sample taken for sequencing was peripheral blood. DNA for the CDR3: TGTGCCACCAGTGACCCAGACAGGGTCCATGGCTACACCTTC. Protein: CATSDPDRVHGYTF.